The next 30 T cell receptor beta chains were all read from a single sample in a study of post-analysis software for immune sequencing data. Presence of unique molecular identifiers characterized the TCR beta cDNA libraries. TCRdb redid the calling of the PCR reads with MiXCR, one entry per CDR3 protein. The table records a few hundred thousand distinct CDR3 sequences, 35% to 40% of them present only once. Overall study findings and caveats: Patients had higher frequencies than controls of roughly 5 TRBV segments, including TRBV5-6, TRBV5-1 and TRBV20-1.

For these receptors, no antigen is known. Sequencing input: blood. All receptors come from a girl under 18 with multiple sclerosis.

This clonotype was counted many times. The chain uses TRBV9 and TRBJ2-7; TRBD2 aligns across 8 bases. The V and J ends lost 0 bases and 4 bases, in that order; junction bases with no gene match: 6. Germline V gene sequence: CDR1 SGDLS, CDR2 YYNGEE. The CDR3 is 15 amino acids. CDR3 loop: CASSVAQRELYEQYF. CDR3 in DNA: TGTGCCAGCAGCGTAGCCCAGCGGGAGTTGTACGAGCAGTACTTC.

This clonotype was observed a few times. The chain is built from TRBV5-1 and TRBJ1-6; D gene ambiguous. This CDR3 region has 15 residues. Germline CDR1 and CDR2: SGHRS and YFSETQ. V gave up 0 bases and J gave up 7 bases, with 11 bases separating them. The CDR3 DNA sequence: TGCGCCAGCAGCTTGGATCTGGTTTGGAATTCACCCCTCCACTTT. Protein: CASSLDLVWNSPLHF.

This clonotype was found many times. This chain connects TRBV7-3 to TRBJ2-3; D is unresolved. CDR1 and CDR2 from the germline V gene are SGHTA and FQGTGA. The CDR3 sequence is 13 residues long. V was trimmed by 1 base and J by 6 bases, leaving 8 bases between them. This CDR3 is CASSLRESDTQYF. The CDR3 bases are TGTGCCAGCAGCTTAAGGGAATCGGATACGCAGTATTTT.

As regards this clonotype: A clone one base away is much larger, so this may be a read error. This CDR3 is CSAIHRDGGSSPLHF. CDR3 sequence (DNA): TGCAGTGCTATCCACAGGGATGGTGGAAGTTCACCCCTCCACTTT. The chain recombines TRBV20-1 with TRBJ1-6, with a possible D match to TRBD1 (6 bases). Trimming removed 4 bases at V and 9 bases at J, with 19 bases between. Per the germline V gene, CDR1 is DFQATT and CDR2 is SNEGSKA (reference sequence). This CDR3 is 15 amino acids long.

The chain combines TRBV29-1 with TRBJ2-1; D is ambiguous. Trimming pared 0 bases from V and 6 bases from J, leaving 12 bases between. CDR1 and CDR2 from the germline V gene are SQVTM and ANQGSEA. This CDR3 has 14 amino acids. The CDR3 DNA reads TGCAGCGTTGAAGACTCGTCAGGAAGCAATGAGCAGTTCTTC. Amino acid sequence: CSVEDSSGSNEQFF.

In the case of this clonotype: Germline is not matched at one junction end, which may reflect a read error. V usage is TRBV10-3 and J usage is TRBJ2-7, with 12 bases that match TRBD1. The germline V gene encodes CDR1 ENHRY and CDR2 SYGVKD. The CDR3 has 17 amino acids. In DNA form, the CDR3 reads TGTGCCAGCAGTTTAAGCCCGGGACAGGGGGCATTGTTCGAGCAGTACTTC. Protein: CASSLSPGQGALFEQYF.

CDR3 amino acids: CASSVGSGSMIETQYF. For the CDR3, the DNA is TGTGCCAGCAGCGTAGGCAGCGGGAGTATGATAGAGACCCAGTACTTC. The V call is TRBV9, the J call TRBJ2-5; 8 bases fit TRBD2. The length of the CDR3 is 16 residues. The V and J ends lost 0 bases and 4 bases, in that order; junction bases with no gene match: 8. The germline CDR1 and CDR2 sequences are SGDLS and YYNGEE.

This clonotype has just a few counts. The J gene is TRBJ2-1, the V gene TRBV20-1; TRBD2 might be the D (6 bases). The J call is in doubt because the DNA end fits TRBJ2-7 better. Germline V gene lookup returns CDR1 DFQATT and CDR2 SNEGSKA (reference sequence). The CDR3 is 15 residues long. The CDR3 DNA is TGCAGTGCTAGTAGAGGTCTAGCGAGCTACAATGAGCAGTACTTC. Translated, it gives CSASRGLASYNEQYF.

V gene TRBV7-8 combines with J gene TRBJ2-1, with 8 nucleotides matching TRBD2. J gave up 9 bases and V 4 bases, and 8 bases lay outside the gene matches. Germline V gives CDR1 SGHVS, CDR2 FQNEAQ. The CDR3 consists of 14 residues. The CDR3 DNA reads TGTGCCAGCAGCTCGGGGGGGAGCGGCGGTGAGCAGTTCTTC. The encoded protein is CASSSGGSGGEQFF.

To note about this clonotype: A read error is possible here, since a much larger clone lies one base away. V gene TRBV5-5 combines with J gene TRBJ1-5; possible D gene TRBD1, 5 bases. This CDR3 has 15 residues. Per the germline V gene, CDR1 is SGHKS and CDR2 is YYEKEE (reference sequence). DNA for the CDR3: TGTGCCGGCAGCTTGCGAGGGGACAGCAATCAGCCCCAGCATTTT. Amino acid sequence: CAGSLRGDSNQPQHF.

This clonotype was seen repeatedly, ten times or more. V usage is TRBV6-5 and J usage is TRBJ2-1, with 12 bases fitting TRBD2. J gave up 7 bases and V 8 bases, and 12 bases lay outside the gene matches. Germline V lookup: CDR1 MNHEY, CDR2 SVGAGI. This CDR3 is 16 amino acids long. The CDR3 here is CASAILAGGQGNEQFF. The CDR3, as DNA: TGTGCCAGCGCTATACTAGCGGGAGGCCAGGGGAATGAGCAGTTCTTC.

This clonotype was observed at least ten times. The CDR3 reads CSAHSGGQETQYF. Here the CDR3 DNA reads TGCAGTGCTCACTCTGGGGGCCAGGAGACCCAGTACTTC. The chain couples TRBV20-1 to TRBJ2-5, with D possibly being TRBD1 (6 bases). CDR1 is DFQATT and CDR2 is SNEGSKA in the germline V gene (reference sequence). V lost 5 bases, J lost 5 bases, and 15 bases lay in between. The CDR3 has 13 residues.

This clonotype was seen ten or more times. This chain joins TRBV4-1 and TRBJ1-4; D uncertain. Germline CDR1 and CDR2: MGHRA and YSYEKL. V shed 4 bases and J shed 8 bases, with 5 bases lying between them. The CDR3 has 11 residues. The CDR3, as DNA: TGCGCCAGCAGCCGGAACGAAAAACTGTTTTTT. Translating gives CASSRNEKLFF.

This clonotype has a handful of counts. The chain links TRBV21-1 to TRBJ2-4; TRBD1 is taken as the D call from the table, unchecked against the DNA. TRBV21-1 constitutes a pseudogene. The CDR3 spans 18 residues. The CDR3 loop is CASSRPTRTRLAKNIQYF. CDR3 nucleotide sequence: TGTGCCAGCAGCAGGCCTACTCGGACACGATTAGCCAAAAACATTCAGTACTTC.

This clonotype was counted at least ten times. V gene TRBV12-3 or TRBV12-4 combines with J gene TRBJ1-1, with D possibly TRBD1 on 5 matching bases. V was clipped by 7 bases and J by 11 bases, with 14 bases between them. CDR3 size: 11 residues. This chain's CDR3 is CASTSGATAFF. The CDR3 nucleotides read TGTGCCAGCACTTCCGGGGCGACGGCTTTCTTT.

This clonotype was seen ten or more times. The chain combines TRBV5-1 with TRBJ2-1; D is possibly TRBD1 (6 bases). The CDR3 has 15 amino acids. Germline CDR1 reads SGHRS; CDR2 reads YFSETQ. The ends were cut back, 0 bases at V and 2 bases at J, with 9 bases in the middle. CDR3 sequence (DNA): TGCGCCAGCAGCTTGGCAGGGGACCCCTACAATGAGCAGTTCTTC. Translated: CASSLAGDPYNEQFF.

On this clonotype: This may arise from a read error, as a much more abundant clone is one base away. Written as DNA, the CDR3 is TGCGCCAGCGGCGGGCCGGGGGGGAGCTCCTACAATGAGCAGTTCTTC. Translated: CASGGPGGSSYNEQFF. The rearrangement uses TRBV5-1 and TRBJ2-1, with 8 nucleotides matching TRBD2. This CDR3 region has 16 residues. Germline-derived CDR1 and CDR2 are SGHRS and YFSETQ. V gave up 7 bases and J gave up 0 bases; unmatched junction bases: 9.

In its sample, this clonotype was seen many times. This sequence joins TRBV6-5 and TRBJ2-6; D is unresolved. This CDR3 is built from 15 residues. The germline CDR1 and CDR2 sequences are MNHEY and SVGAGI. The V end was cut by 0 bases, the J end by 2 bases, with 5 bases between. The chain's CDR3 is CASSYSEAGANVLTF. In DNA form, the CDR3 reads TGTGCCAGCAGTTACTCGGAAGCTGGGGCCAACGTCCTGACTTTC.

Regarding this clonotype: With a much larger clone just one base away, this may be a read error. The V and J genes are TRBV2 and TRBJ2-7, with D hard to call. CDR1 and CDR2 from the germline V gene are SNHLY and FYNNEI. The CDR3 is made up of 13 amino acids. Trimming took off 6 bases at V and 2 bases at J, with 11 bases between the two ends. CDR3 in amino acids: CASSLVGTYEQYF. In DNA, the CDR3 is TGTGCCAGCAGCTTAGTGGGAACCTACGAGCAGTACTTC.

The chain employs TRBV7-8 and TRBJ1-2; D is uncertain. CDR1 is SGHVS and CDR2 is FQNEAQ in the germline V gene. The CDR3 is 17 amino acids. The ends were cut back, 5 bases at V and 1 base at J, with 20 bases in the middle. The CDR3, as DNA: TGTGCCAGCAGCACTACTAAGCGGGCCCCCTTTAACTATGGCTACACCTTC. This codes for CASSTTKRAPFNYGYTF.

Only a few counts were recorded for this clonotype. The CDR3 DNA sequence: TGTGCCAGCAGCCAAGTTAAGGACAGGGGGCTAGCGTCCTATGGTTCACCCCTCCACTTT. It is translated as CASSQVKDRGLASYGSPLHF. The V and J genes are TRBV3-1 and TRBJ1-6, with TRBD1 identical over 11 bases. The ends lost 1 base at V and 9 bases at J; junction bases unmatched: 17. This CDR3 comprises 20 residues. CDR1 and CDR2 from the germline V gene are LGHDT and YNNKEL (reference sequence).

Concerning this clonotype: Relative to the germline gene, one junction end is altered; a read error may explain this. The chain couples TRBV24-1 to TRBJ2-1; 14 positions agree with TRBD2. This CDR3 spans 18 amino acids. CDR1 and CDR2 from the germline V gene are KGHDR and SFDVKD. The CDR3 loop is CAISDLWTSGRPYNEQFF. The CDR3 bases are TGTGCCATCAGTGATCTTTGGACTAGCGGGAGGCCCTACAATGAGCAGTTCTTC.

This clonotype appeared many times. This chain connects TRBV6-5 to TRBJ1-2; the D is unclear. The V and J ends lost 6 bases and 4 bases respectively, with 3 bases between them. The CDR3 runs 10 residues. Germline-derived CDR1 and CDR2 are MNHEY and SVGAGI. This CDR3 is CASRSYGYTF. DNA for the CDR3: TGTGCCAGCAGGAGCTATGGCTACACCTTC.

The rearrangement links TRBV2 to TRBJ2-4, with D unresolved. Per the germline V gene, CDR1 is SNHLY and CDR2 is FYNNEI. This CDR3 contains 14 residues. V was trimmed by 2 bases and J by 0 bases, leaving 5 bases between them. Written as DNA, the CDR3 is TGTGCCAGCAGTGAATCTCTAGCCAAAAACATTCAGTACTTC. Translated, it gives CASSESLAKNIQYF.

This clonotype was seen a handful of times. The chain has TRBV7-9 and TRBJ2-2; 13 nucleotides agree with TRBD2. Unmatched junction bases numbered 6, after V lost 4 bases and J lost 7 bases. This CDR3 region has 16 residues. Germline V CDR1 and CDR2: SEHNR, FQNEAQ (reference sequence). CDR3 sequence reads: CASSSGLAGKGGELFF. The CDR3 region has the DNA TGTGCCAGCAGCTCGGGACTAGCGGGGAAAGGCGGGGAGCTGTTTTTT.

Worth noting for this clonotype: A much larger clone differs from this one at a single base, so this may be a read error. CDR3 coding DNA: TGTGCCAGCACGGGACAGGGGTACAATGAGCAGTACTTC. It translates to CASTGQGYNEQYF. This rearrangement joins TRBV6-1 to TRBJ2-7; 10 nucleotides agree with TRBD1. The CDR3 totals 13 residues. Germline assignment: CDR1 MNHNS and CDR2 SASEGT. V shed 7 bases and J 7 bases; nucleotides not matched to a gene: 7.

Comments on this clonotype: A read error may account for a junction end that differs from germline. The chain couples TRBV13 to TRBJ1-1, with TRBD1 matching 10 bases. Germline assignment: CDR1 PRHDT and CDR2 FYEKMQ (reference sequence). The CDR3 contains 12 residues. CDR3 DNA sequence: TGTGCCAGCAGATTAGACAGGGGGCCGGCTTTCTTT. Its translation: CASRLDRGPAFF.

This clonotype was detected many times. CDR3 amino acids: CASSSEGGGETQYF. The CDR3 DNA reads as TGTGCCAGCAGTTCCGAGGGAGGGGGCGAGACCCAGTACTTC. V gene TRBV12-3 or TRBV12-4 combines with J gene TRBJ2-5; D tentatively reads TRBD1 or TRBD2 (7 bases each). Trimming removed 4 bases at V and 5 bases at J, with 14 bases between. The CDR3 is made up of 14 amino acids.

This clonotype was observed a handful of times. The rearrangement joins TRBV28 to TRBJ2-1; D possibly corresponds to TRBD2 (6 bases). The CDR3 loop spans 16 amino acids. CDR1 and CDR2 (germline): MDHEN, SYDVKM. V was cut by 7 bases and J by 6 bases, with 22 bases left in between. CDR3 protein: CASKLASELAVNEQFF. CDR3 DNA: TGTGCCAGCAAACTAGCTTCGGAGCTGGCTGTCAATGAGCAGTTCTTC. The full variable domain, its missing parts supplied by reference TRBV28 and TRBJ2-1, is DVKVTQSSRYLVKRTGEKVFLECVQDMDHENMFWYRQDPGLGLRLIYFSYDVKMKEKGDIPEGYSVSREKKERFSLILESASTNQTSMYLCASKLASELAVNEQFFGPGTRLTVL.

This clonotype was observed many times. The rearrangement links TRBV25-1 to TRBJ2-5; D is undetermined. The CDR3 sequence is 14 residues long. CDR1 and CDR2 (germline): MGHDK, SYGVNS. Deletions cut 3 bases from V and 2 bases from J, with 10 bases between. For the CDR3, the DNA is TGTGCCAGCAGTGACGCCGAAGGGCAAGAGACCCAGTACTTC. Its translation is CASSDAEGQETQYF.